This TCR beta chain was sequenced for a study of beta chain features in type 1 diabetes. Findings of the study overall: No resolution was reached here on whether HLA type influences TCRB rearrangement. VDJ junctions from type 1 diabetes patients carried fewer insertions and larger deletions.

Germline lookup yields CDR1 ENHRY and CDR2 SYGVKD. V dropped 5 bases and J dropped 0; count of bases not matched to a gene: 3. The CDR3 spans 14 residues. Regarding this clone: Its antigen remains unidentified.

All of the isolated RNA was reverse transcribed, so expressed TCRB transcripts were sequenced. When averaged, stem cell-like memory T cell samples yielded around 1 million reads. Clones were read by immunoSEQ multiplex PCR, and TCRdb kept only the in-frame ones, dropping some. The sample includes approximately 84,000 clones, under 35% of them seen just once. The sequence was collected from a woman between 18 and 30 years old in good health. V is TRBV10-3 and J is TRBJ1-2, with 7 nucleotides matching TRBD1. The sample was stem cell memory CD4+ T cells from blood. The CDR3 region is CAISSQGANYGYTF. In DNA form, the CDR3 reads TGTGCCATCAGTTCTCAGGGGGCTAACTATGGCTACACCTTC.